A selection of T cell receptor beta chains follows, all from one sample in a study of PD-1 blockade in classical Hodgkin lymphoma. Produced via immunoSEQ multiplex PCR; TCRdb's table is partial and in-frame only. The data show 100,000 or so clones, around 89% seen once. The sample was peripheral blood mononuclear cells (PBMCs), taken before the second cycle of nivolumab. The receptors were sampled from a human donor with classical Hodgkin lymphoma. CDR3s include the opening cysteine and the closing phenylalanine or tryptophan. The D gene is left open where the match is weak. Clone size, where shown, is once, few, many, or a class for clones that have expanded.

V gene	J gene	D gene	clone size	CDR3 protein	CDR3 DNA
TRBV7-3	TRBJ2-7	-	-	CATSGTLSSYEQYF	TGTGCCACATCCGGGACTCTGTCCTCCTACGAGCAGTACTTC
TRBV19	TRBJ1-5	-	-	CASSTGSPSNQPQHF	TGTGCCAGTAGTACCGGGTCCCCTAGCAATCAGCCCCAGCATTTT
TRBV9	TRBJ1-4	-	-	CASSSGTAEKLFF	TGTGCCAGCAGCTCCGGGACCGCCGAAAAACTGTTTTTT
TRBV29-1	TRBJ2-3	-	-	CSVGNRDSTDTQYF	TGCAGCGTGGGGAACAGGGACTCCACAGATACGCAGTATTTT
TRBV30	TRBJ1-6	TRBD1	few	CAWSAGQGRLGVHF	TGTGCCTGGAGCGCGGGACAGGGCAGACTGGGGGTCCACTTT
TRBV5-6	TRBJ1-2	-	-	CASSLVRAEGYTF	TGTGCCAGCAGCTTGGTCCGGGCGGAGGGCTACACCTTC
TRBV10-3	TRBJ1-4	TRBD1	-	CAISETPPGTGTEKLFF	TGTGCCATCAGTGAGACACCCCCCGGGACAGGAACCGAAAAACTGTTTTTT
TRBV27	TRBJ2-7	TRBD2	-	CATRGVAGESGYEQYF	TGTGCCACCCGTGGGGTAGCGGGGGAATCGGGCTACGAGCAGTACTTC
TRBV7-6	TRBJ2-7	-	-	CASSPSGVPYEQYF	TGTGCCAGCAGCCCCTCGGGGGTCCCCTACGAGCAGTACTTC
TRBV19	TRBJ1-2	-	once	CASRPQGLDGYTF	TGTGCCAGTAGGCCCCAGGGCCTTGATGGCTACACCTTC
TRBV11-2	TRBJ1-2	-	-	CASSHNPFRDRRNYGYTF	TGTGCCAGCAGCCACAACCCCTTCCGAGACAGGAGGAACTATGGCTACACCTTC
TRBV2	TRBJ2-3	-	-	CASGAPLEAGTQYF	TGTGCCAGCGGAGCCCCCCTCGAAGCGGGTACGCAGTATTTT
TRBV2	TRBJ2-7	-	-	CASMGKQMPYEQYF	TGTGCCAGCATGGGGAAACAGATGCCCTACGAGCAGTACTTC
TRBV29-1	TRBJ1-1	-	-	CSVDTSRYNTEAFF	TGCAGCGTTGATACGAGTCGGTACAACACTGAAGCTTTCTTT
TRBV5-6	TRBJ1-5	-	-	CASSANRAQPQHF	TGTGCCAGCAGCGCGAACCGGGCCCAGCCCCAGCATTTT
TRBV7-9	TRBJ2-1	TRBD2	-	CASSLSLAGDLNEQFF	TGTGCCAGCAGCTTATCTCTAGCGGGGGACCTCAATGAGCAGTTCTTC
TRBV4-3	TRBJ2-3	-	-	CASSRGMGVAVITDTQYF	TGCGCCAGCAGCCGGGGCATGGGCGTAGCGGTGATCACAGATACGCAGTATTTT
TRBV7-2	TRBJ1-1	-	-	CASSLARLRNTEAFF	TGTGCCAGCAGCTTAGCGCGGCTGAGAAACACTGAAGCTTTCTTT
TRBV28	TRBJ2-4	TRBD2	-	CASSLSGLAGVGAKNIQYF	TGTGCCAGCAGTTTATCGGGACTAGCGGGGGTGGGAGCCAAAAACATTCAGTACTTC
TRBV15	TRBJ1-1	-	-	CATSRDQTGNTEAFF	TGTGCCACCAGCAGAGATCAAACGGGGAACACTGAAGCTTTCTTT
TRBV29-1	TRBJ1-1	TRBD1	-	CSVITGAPDTEAFF	TGCAGCGTGATAACAGGGGCCCCGGACACTGAAGCTTTCTTT
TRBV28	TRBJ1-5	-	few	CASSAGNQPQHF	TGTGCCAGCAGTGCGGGAAATCAGCCCCAGCATTTT
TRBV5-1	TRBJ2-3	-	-	CASSLRIRDSTDTQYF	TGCGCCAGCAGCTTAAGAATCAGAGACAGCACAGATACGCAGTATTTT
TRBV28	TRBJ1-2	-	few	CASSFPGQNYGYTF	TGTGCCAGCAGTTTCCCAGGACAGAACTATGGCTACACCTTC
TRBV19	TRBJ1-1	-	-	CASKRAANTEAFF	TGTGCCAGTAAAAGGGCAGCGAACACTGAAGCTTTCTTT
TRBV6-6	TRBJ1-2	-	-	CASSYSAGLDGYTF	TGTGCCAGCAGTTACTCCGCAGGGCTGGATGGCTACACCTTC
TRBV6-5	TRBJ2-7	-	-	CASEQGGSYEQYF	TGTGCCAGCGAACAGGGAGGCTCCTACGAGCAGTACTTC
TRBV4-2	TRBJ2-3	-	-	CASLGRREGTDTQYF	TGTGCCAGCTTAGGTCGCAGGGAGGGCACAGATACGCAGTATTTT
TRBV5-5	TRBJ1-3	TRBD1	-	CASSRTGDGNTIYF	TGTGCCAGCAGCAGGACAGGGGACGGAAACACCATATATTTT